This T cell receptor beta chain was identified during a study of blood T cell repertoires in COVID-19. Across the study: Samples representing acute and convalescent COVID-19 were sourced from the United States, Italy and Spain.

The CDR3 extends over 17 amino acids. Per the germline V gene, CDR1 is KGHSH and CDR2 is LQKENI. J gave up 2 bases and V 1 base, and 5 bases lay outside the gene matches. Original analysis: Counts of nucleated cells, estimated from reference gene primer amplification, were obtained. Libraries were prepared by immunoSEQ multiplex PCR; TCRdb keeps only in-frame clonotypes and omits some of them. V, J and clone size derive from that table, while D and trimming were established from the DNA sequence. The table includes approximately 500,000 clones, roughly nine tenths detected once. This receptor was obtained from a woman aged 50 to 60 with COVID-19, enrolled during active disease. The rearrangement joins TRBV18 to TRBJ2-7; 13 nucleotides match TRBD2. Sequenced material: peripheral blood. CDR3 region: CASSPLGLAGAAYEQYF. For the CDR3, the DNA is TGTGCCAGCTCACCACTCGGACTAGCGGGGGCCGCCTACGAGCAGTACTTC.